This TCR beta chain originates from a study of blood T cell repertoires in COVID-19. In germline, CDR1 is MGHDK, CDR2 SYGVNS. V was pared by 3 bases and J by 5 bases, with 7 bases of the junction left unmatched. This CDR3 region has 14 residues. The table came from immunoSEQ multiplex PCR; TCRdb's copy has only in-frame clones and leaves some out. The sample holds a few hundred thousand clones, 88% seen once. The receptor comes from a man in his 70s with acute or convalescent COVID-19. Material: peripheral blood. This chain links TRBV25-1 with TRBJ2-7, with 7 bases identical to TRBD1. This CDR3 reads CASSEIQGNDEQYF. DNA for the CDR3: TGTGCCAGCAGTGAGATACAGGGGAACGACGAGCAGTACTTC.